This T cell receptor (beta chain) was retrieved from a study of shared clonotypes between healthy human individuals. The protocol was immunoSEQ multiplex PCR, while the TCRdb copy is restricted to in-frame clones and leaves out a portion. The sample includes about 1.1 million clones, about 84% of them seen just once. The CDR3 consists of 16 residues. Trimming took 7 bases from V and 4 from J; bases not matched to a gene: 13. Germline CDR1 SNHLY, CDR2 FYNNEI. The investigators split CD4+ cells into a CD45RA+ naive subset and a CD45RA-negative memory subset. This sequence joins TRBV2 and TRBJ2-5; the match to TRBD2 covers 9 bases. Specimen: memory CD4+ T cells from PBMCs. Subset here: CD45RA-negative fraction. This clonotype was sampled from a man aged 18 to 29 in good health. Some clones in this sample may be carry-over from other donors' samples. CDR3: CASILSPAGGSETQYF. The CDR3, as DNA: TGTGCCAGCATACTTAGCCCAGCGGGAGGTTCAGAGACCCAGTACTTC.